The T cell receptor beta chain under discussion was sequenced for a study of CD8+ T cells in alopecia areata. Across the study: Patients given treatment had severity scored by the percentage of scalp area affected. Whole-study results and caveats: Mice showed clearer TCR sharing than patients did, a gap that was possibly HLA-related.

For this clone: Its matching antigen is unknown.

The treatment was: oral pan-JAK inhibitor, 5-10 mg twice daily. This CDR3 is built from 14 residues. V lost 3 bases to trimming and J lost 0 bases; unmatched junction nucleotides: 2. Germline CDR1 and CDR2: SQVTM and ANQGSEA. Sequencing relied on a cDNA template that was reverse transcribed from extracted RNA. Sequencing was performed with immunoSEQ multiplex PCR; in TCRdb, only in-frame clones are kept and a portion is missing. The repertoire holds approximately 210,000 clones, with 55% to 70% as singletons. This rearrangement joins TRBV29-1 to TRBJ1-1, with TRBD1 matching 9 bases. This clonotype originated in a human donor with alopecia areata. This material consisted of CD4+ T cells sorted from blood, taken at week 4, from a patient treated with tofacitinib. The CDR3 loop reads CSVEGTGMNTEAFF. The CDR3 nucleotides read TGCAGCGTTGAGGGGACAGGGATGAACACTGAAGCTTTCTTT.